This is a list of T cell receptor beta chains from one sample in a study of identical twins. Using its own MiXCR run on the 5' RACE reads, TCRdb lists one record per CDR3 protein. The table has about 240,000 distinct CDR3 sequences, over 9.5% seen once. Sequencing was performed on memory T cells sorted from blood. These TCRs come from a man aged 50-60 years in good health. The CDR3 runs from the conserved cysteine through the conserved F or W. The D gene is left open where the match is weak. Where a row states a size, it is once, few, many or the class of an expanded clone; other rows omit it.

v_call	j_call	clone_size	d_call	cdr3_nt	cdr3_aa
TRBV20-1	TRBJ2-5	few	NA	TGCAGTGCTCTTGAGTGGGGGGGCCAGGAGACCCAGTACTTC	CSALEWGGQETQYF
TRBV2	TRBJ1-1	few	TRBD1	TGTGCCAGCGCTTGGGACAGAGGGAACACTGAAGCTTTCTTT	CASAWDRGNTEAFF
TRBV6-2/TRBV6-3	TRBJ1-2	many	NA	TGTGCCAGCAGTTGGGATTTGGGGGCGCGGGCTAACTATGGCTACACCTTC	CASSWDLGARANYGYTF
TRBV20-1	TRBJ2-4	few	TRBD2	TGCAGTGCTAGGGAGCTTCGGGGGGGTCAGTACTTC	CSARELRGGQYF
TRBV27	TRBJ2-1	many	NA	TGTGCCAGCAGTCGATCTCAAGAACTTCGCTCCTACAATGAGCAGTTCTTC	CASSRSQELRSYNEQFF
TRBV5-5	TRBJ2-7	many	NA	TGTGCCAGCAGACTACGGGACGCGGTTCTGGGGGAGCAGTACTTC	CASRLRDAVLGEQYF
TRBV5-1	TRBJ2-3	NA	TRBD2	TGCGCCAGCAGCTTGGACATTACCTGGGCTAGCGGAAACACAGATACGCAGTATTTT	CASSLDITWASGNTDTQYF
TRBV7-2	TRBJ2-2	NA	NA	TGTGCCAGCAGCTTATACCAGGGGATCACCGGGGAGCTGTTTTTT	CASSLYQGITGELFF
TRBV2	TRBJ2-1	many	NA	TGTGCCAGCTTTTTGAACAGGGATTTATACAATGAGCAGTTCTTC	CASFLNRDLYNEQFF
TRBV7-2	TRBJ2-1	few	TRBD2	TGTGCCAGCAGCTCGGGGGGACTAGCCTACAATGAGCAGTTCTTC	CASSSGGLAYNEQFF
TRBV4-2	TRBJ1-4	NA	NA	TGTGCCAGCAGCCAAGAGTCTGTTGCAACTAATGAAAAACTGTTTTTT	CASSQESVATNEKLFF
TRBV6-1	TRBJ2-1	few	NA	TGTGCCAGCAGAGCACCCAGGGGATTTGAGCAGTTCTTC	CASRAPRGFEQFF
TRBV4-3	TRBJ1-2	many	TRBD1	TGCGCCAGCAGCCAAGACAATGGACAGGGGGGTGGCTACACCTTC	CASSQDNGQGGGYTF
TRBV5-1	TRBJ1-2	NA	NA	TGCGCCAGCTTCGGGGGGTCTCCTCCCCCTTCAATTGTGCTTTTCTATGGCTACACCTTC	CASFGGSPPPSIVLFYGYTF
TRBV11-1	TRBJ2-2	many	TRBD1	TGTGCCAGCTCTCAACAGGGGGGTAACACCGGGGAGCTGTTTTTT	CASSQQGGNTGELFF
TRBV5-5	TRBJ1-2	few	NA	TGTGCCAGCAGCTTCGGGTCGGGCCCGAAAGGCTACACCTTC	CASSFGSGPKGYTF
TRBV12-3/TRBV12-4	TRBJ1-1	NA	NA	TGTGCCAGCAGTTTAGAGGCGGACACTGAAGCTTTCTTT	CASSLEADTEAFF
TRBV12-3/TRBV12-4	TRBJ2-3	many	NA	TGTGCCAGCAGTTTTGGGGGCCCAACAGATACGCAGTATTTT	CASSFGGPTDTQYF
TRBV29-1	TRBJ1-5	NA	NA	TGCAGCGTTGTCGAAGGGGATATTAATCAGCCCCAGCATTTT	CSVVEGDINQPQHF
TRBV20-1	TRBJ2-5	few	NA	TGCAGTGCCCGACCTGTAGGGGTCGGAGAGACCCAGTACTTC	CSARPVGVGETQYF